This T cell receptor beta chain was profiled in a study of shared clonotypes between healthy human individuals. The repertoire was sequenced with immunoSEQ multiplex PCR; TCRdb's copy has only in-frame clones and lacks some. This sample has more than 2,000,000 clones, with around 90% found just once. The authors divided CD4+ cells into CD45RA+ naive and CD45RA-negative memory subsets. The CDR3 sequence is 15 residues long. V lost 5 bases, J lost 1 base, and 14 bases lay in between. The germline CDR1 and CDR2 sequences are SGHTA and FQGNSA. This TCR was recovered from a man younger than 30 in good health. This chain connects TRBV7-2 to TRBJ1-1, with D unresolved. Material for sequencing was naive CD4+ T cells sorted from blood. The subset denotes: CD45RA+ positively selected. The CDR3 spells CASSNMPGKNTEAFF. The CDR3 DNA follows: TGTGCCAGCAGCAATATGCCCGGGAAGAACACTGAAGCTTTCTTT.